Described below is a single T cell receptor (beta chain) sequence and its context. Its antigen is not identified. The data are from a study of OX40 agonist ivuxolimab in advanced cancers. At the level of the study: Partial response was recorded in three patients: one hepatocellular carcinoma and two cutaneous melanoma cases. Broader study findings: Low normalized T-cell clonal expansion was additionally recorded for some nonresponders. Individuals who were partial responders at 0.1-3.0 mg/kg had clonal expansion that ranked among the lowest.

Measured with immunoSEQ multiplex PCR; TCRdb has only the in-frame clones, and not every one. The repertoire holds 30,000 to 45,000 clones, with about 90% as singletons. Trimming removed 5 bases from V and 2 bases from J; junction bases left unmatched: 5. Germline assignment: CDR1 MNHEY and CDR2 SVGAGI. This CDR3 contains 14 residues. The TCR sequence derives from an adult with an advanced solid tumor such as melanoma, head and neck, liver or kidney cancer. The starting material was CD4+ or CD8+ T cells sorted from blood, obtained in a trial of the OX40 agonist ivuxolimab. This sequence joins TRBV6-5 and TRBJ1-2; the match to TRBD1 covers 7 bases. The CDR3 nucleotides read TGTGCCAGCAGTACTGGGACAGTCAACTATGGCTACACCTTC. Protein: CASSTGTVNYGYTF.